This T cell receptor beta chain was captured by sequencing in a study of blood T cell repertoires in COVID-19. Generated by immunoSEQ multiplex PCR, the TCRdb table keeps only in-frame clones and is missing some. The sample holds about 360,000 clones, roughly 86% seen once. Participant age was roughly 18 to 95 years, and participants resided in 24 US areas. Cohort placement rested on clinical history that participants reported themselves. The CDR3 totals 14 residues. From germline, CDR1 is SGHRS and CDR2 YFSETQ. With 2 bases removed from V and 0 bases from J, the gap between germline ends came to 8 bases.

Sequences were obtained from PBMCs or T cells enriched from blood (not recorded which). The gene calls are TRBV5-1 and TRBJ2-5; the D gene is possibly TRBD1 (5 bases). The receptor's source is a woman aged 40 to 49 with acute COVID-19. The CDR3 coding sequence is TGCGCCAGCAGCTTTGCGGACAACCAAGAGACCCAGTACTTC. Translating it yields CASSFADNQETQYF.